The 30 T cell receptor beta chains given below trace back to one sample, sequenced in a study of shared clonotypes between healthy human individuals. Assay: immunoSEQ multiplex PCR; the TCRdb copy retains only in-frame clones and omits some. This table holds 400,000 to 600,000 clones, over 60% found once. What was sequenced was PBMCs. The receptors originated from a woman aged 40 to 49 in good health. Some clones in this sample may be carry-over from other donors' samples.

Comment on this clone: Other DNA sequences in this sample translate to the same CDR3. The chain uses TRBV28 and TRBJ2-1; D perhaps matches TRBD2 (5 bases). The CDR3 is 14 residues long. Germline CDR1 and CDR2: MDHEN and SYDVKM. The V end was cut by 2 bases, the J end by 2 bases, with 7 bases between. In DNA form, the CDR3 reads TGTGCCAGCAGTTTACCCGGGGCCTACAATGAGCAGTTCTTC. Protein product: CASSLPGAYNEQFF.

The V gene is TRBV7-6, the J gene TRBJ2-2; either TRBD1 or TRBD2 may fit D (5 bases each). The CDR3 covers 13 residues. Germline V gene sequence: CDR1 SGHVS, CDR2 FNYEAQ. V was pared by 3 bases and J by 6 bases, with 8 bases between. CDR3 region: CASSLGVAGELFF. Here the CDR3 DNA reads TGTGCCAGCAGCTTGGGGGTGGCCGGGGAGCTGTTTTTT.

The chain employs TRBV7-2 and TRBJ2-7; 10 bases agree with TRBD1. The CDR3 spans 14 residues. CDR1 SGHTA and CDR2 FQGNSA come from the germline V gene. V trimming: 3 bases; J trimming: 4 bases; junction bases outside the gene matches: 3. DNA of the CDR3: TGTGCCAGCAGCTTGGACAGGGGGTTTTACGAGCAGTACTTC. Its translation is CASSLDRGFYEQYF.

A remark on this clone: This likely traces to a read error, being one base from a far larger clone. The chain combines TRBV6-1 with TRBJ1-1; D call uncertain. The germline V and J ends were trimmed by 2 bases and 1 base, with 5 bases remaining between them. Germline-derived CDR1 and CDR2 are MNHNS and SASEGT. The CDR3 is made up of 13 amino acids. CDR3 sequence reads: CASSEWANTEAFF. CDR3 sequence (DNA): TGTGCCAGCAGTGAATGGGCGAACACTGAAGCTTTCTTT.

V gene TRBV2 combines with J gene TRBJ1-4; D remains ambiguous. V lost 2 bases and J 8 bases, leaving 6 bases between the germline ends. Per germline, CDR1 SNHLY and CDR2 FYNNEI. CDR3 length equals 12 residues. The CDR3 region is CASSEFVEKLFF. CDR3 nucleotides: TGTGCCAGCAGTGAATTTGTAGAAAAACTGTTTTTT. Drawing the rest from reference TRBV2 and TRBJ1-4, the complete variable domain is EPEVTQTPSHQVTQMGQEVILRCVPISNHLYFYWYRQILGQKVEFLVSFYNNEISEKSEIFDDQFSVERPDGSNFTLKIRSTKLEDSAMYFCASSEFVEKLFFGSGTQLSVL.

The chain carries TRBV28 and TRBJ2-7, with 11 bases lining up with TRBD2. The germline V gene has CDR1 MDHEN and CDR2 SYDVKM. Trimming took 5 bases from V and 0 from J; bases not matched to a gene: 0. This CDR3 spans 14 amino acids. CDR3 loop: CASSGTSGSYEQYF. The CDR3 DNA follows: TGTGCCAGCAGTGGGACTAGCGGCTCCTACGAGCAGTACTTC.

The genes are TRBV19 and TRBJ1-1, with 8 bases fitting TRBD1. V was clipped by 4 bases and J by 5 bases; unmatched bases: 9. CDR3 length: 15 amino acids. Germline CDR1 is LNHDA and CDR2 is SQIVND (reference sequence). Here the CDR3 DNA reads TGTGCCAGTAGTAGAGGGGCAGGGGGCTGGACTGAAGCTTTCTTT. Amino acids: CASSRGAGGWTEAFF.

V and J are TRBV19 and TRBJ1-3; D unresolved. CDR1 and CDR2 from the germline V gene are LNHDA and SQIVND (reference sequence). This CDR3 comprises 13 residues. Trimming pared 9 bases from V and 1 base from J, leaving 10 bases between. Here the CDR3 reads CASHQDSGNTIYF. The CDR3 DNA reads TGTGCCAGCCACCAGGATTCTGGAAACACCATATATTTT.

The gene calls are TRBV7-9 and TRBJ1-4; 8 bases fit TRBD1. CDR1 SEHNR and CDR2 FQNEAQ come from the germline V gene (reference sequence). The trim removed 11 bases at V and 2 bases at J, leaving 10 bases unmatched. This CDR3 has 15 residues. The CDR3 region has the DNA TGTGCCTCAACAACAGGGGGGGCGACTAATGAAAAACTGTTTTTT. The encoded protein is CASTTGGATNEKLFF.

The J gene is TRBJ1-6, the V gene TRBV2; D not resolved. CDR3 length equals 15 residues. Germline loops: CDR1 SNHLY, CDR2 FYNNEI. Trimming took off 5 bases at V and 5 bases at J, with 13 bases between the two ends. The CDR3 DNA is TGTGCCAGCAGTCCGAGCCGGACCAATAATTCACCCCTCCACTTT. It encodes CASSPSRTNNSPLHF.

Only a few counts were recorded for this clone. The rearrangement uses TRBV25-1 and TRBJ2-2; 9 bases map to TRBD1. Per germline, CDR1 MGHDK and CDR2 SYGVNS. The ends lost 1 base at V and 7 bases at J; junction bases unmatched: 4. The CDR3 runs 15 residues. CDR3 coding DNA: TGTGCCAGCAGTGAATGGGACAGGGTGGACGGGGAGCTGTTTTTT. It yields the protein CASSEWDRVDGELFF.

This clone was observed once. V and J are TRBV5-1 and TRBJ2-3; 10 nucleotides agree with TRBD2. The CDR3 loop spans 14 amino acids. Per germline, CDR1 SGHRS and CDR2 YFSETQ. Trimming at V came to 3 bases and at J to 5 bases, leaving 3 bases not matched to a gene. The CDR3 is CASSYRLAGDTQYF. CDR3 in DNA: TGCGCCAGCAGCTACCGACTAGCGGGAGATACGCAGTATTTT.

A few counts support this clone. The chain links TRBV9 to TRBJ2-1; D is uncertain. The CDR3 runs 14 residues. The germline gives CDR1 SGDLS, CDR2 YYNGEE. V dropped 0 bases and J dropped 6 bases, with 10 bases sitting between them. In DNA, the CDR3 is TGTGCCAGCAGCGTAGGGACGGATGTCAATGAGCAGTTCTTC. Protein product: CASSVGTDVNEQFF.

This clone was picked up a small number of times. J is TRBJ1-1 and V is TRBV7-9; D is unresolved. Germline CDR1 reads SEHNR; CDR2 reads FQNEAQ (reference sequence). The CDR3 is 15 amino acids. V was cut by 1 base and J by 1 base, with 10 bases left in between. This CDR3 reads CASSLGSSQNTEAFF. For the CDR3, the DNA is TGTGCCAGCAGCTTAGGAAGCAGCCAGAACACTGAAGCTTTCTTT.

This clone has more than one count but fewer than ten. This chain connects TRBV5-5 to TRBJ1-1; TRBD1 aligns across 7 bases. Germline values: CDR1 SGHKS, CDR2 YYEKEE (reference sequence). This CDR3 has 13 residues. V gave up 7 bases and J gave up 1 base; unmatched junction bases: 4. The CDR3 DNA follows: TGTGCCAGCGGCTGGACAGGGAACACTGAAGCTTTCTTT. Amino acids: CASGWTGNTEAFF.

The chain uses TRBV28 and TRBJ2-2, with D perhaps TRBD1 or TRBD2 (5 bases each). The V gene lost 5 bases and the J gene lost 0 bases, with 19 bases spanning the gap. The CDR3 has 18 amino acids. Germline CDR1 is MDHEN and CDR2 is SYDVKM. The CDR3 here is CASSNRYWDPPNTGELFF. In DNA form, the CDR3 reads TGTGCCAGCAGTAATAGGTACTGGGACCCTCCGAACACCGGGGAGCTGTTTTTT. Looking up the rest from reference TRBV28 and TRBJ2-2 gives the full variable domain: DVKVTQSSRYLVKRTGEKVFLECVQDMDHENMFWYRQDPGLGLRLIYFSYDVKMKEKGDIPEGYSVSREKKERFSLILESASTNQTSMYLCASSNRYWDPPNTGELFFGEGSRLTVL.

The chain uses TRBV27 and TRBJ2-7; maybe TRBD2 (6 bases). The CDR3 length is 15 residues. Trimming shortened V by 7 bases and J by 4 bases, and 20 bases separated the two germline ends. The germline V gene encodes CDR1 MNHEY and CDR2 SMNVEV (reference sequence). The CDR3 bases are TGTGCCAGCACTAAGACCGGGGGACGACCTTACGAGCAGTACTTC. It translates to CASTKTGGRPYEQYF.

The table lists this clone with a count of one. The rearrangement links TRBV7-9 to TRBJ2-7; TRBD1 matches at 8 bases. The trim removed 2 bases at V and 0 bases at J, leaving 6 bases unmatched. Germline CDR1 reads SEHNR; CDR2 reads FQNEAQ (reference sequence). The CDR3 extends over 16 amino acids. The CDR3: CASSLIGDRGSYEQYF. CDR3 sequence (DNA): TGTGCCAGCAGCTTAATCGGAGACAGGGGCTCCTACGAGCAGTACTTC.

This clone was seen many times. V and J are TRBV10-3 and TRBJ1-2; D is possibly TRBD1 (6 bases). This CDR3 is 15 amino acids long. Germline V gene sequence: CDR1 ENHRY, CDR2 SYGVKD. The ends were cut back, 4 bases at V and 2 bases at J, with 14 bases in the middle. CDR3 in DNA: TGTGCCATCAGTGGCCCCCGGGGGGCAAACTATGGCTACACCTTC. Amino acids: CAISGPRGANYGYTF.

The V gene is TRBV2, the J gene TRBJ2-1, with D possibly called TRBD1 or TRBD2 (5 bases each). With 6 bases removed from V and 9 bases from J, the gap between germline ends came to 12 bases. CDR3 length: 12 residues. CDR1 and CDR2 from the germline V gene are SNHLY and FYNNEI. CDR3 loop: CASRDGGREQFF. The CDR3 DNA follows: TGTGCCAGCAGGGATGGGGGTCGTGAGCAGTTCTTC.

This chain uses TRBV2 with TRBJ2-7; weak D call: TRBD1 (6 bases). Germline V lookup: CDR1 SNHLY, CDR2 FYNNEI. Trimming cost V 3 bases and J 5 bases, with 14 bases left between them. The CDR3 has 14 residues. In nucleotides, the CDR3 is TGTGCCAGCAGTGATATTACAGGGCTAGACGAGCAGTACTTC. This translates into CASSDITGLDEQYF. The variable domain in full, completed from reference TRBV2 and TRBJ2-7, reads EPEVTQTPSHQVTQMGQEVILRCVPISNHLYFYWYRQILGQKVEFLVSFYNNEISEKSEIFDDQFSVERPDGSNFTLKIRSTKLEDSAMYFCASSDITGLDEQYFGPGTRLTVT.

The chain recombines TRBV5-1 with TRBJ1-2; 12 bases line up with TRBD1. V was pared by 4 bases and J by 6 bases, with 7 bases of the junction left unmatched. The CDR3 is 15 amino acids. The germline CDR1 and CDR2 sequences are SGHRS and YFSETQ. The CDR3 here is CASSPGTGGTDGYTF. The CDR3 DNA reads TGCGCCAGCAGCCCGGGGACAGGGGGCACGGATGGCTACACCTTC.

The V call is TRBV27, the J call TRBJ2-7; the D call may be TRBD1 or TRBD2 (5 bases each). This CDR3 is 16 amino acids long. Between the trimmed V and J ends, which lost 2 bases and 2 bases, there was a span of 16 bases. From germline, CDR1 is MNHEY and CDR2 SMNVEV (reference sequence). For the CDR3, the DNA is TGTGCCAGCAGTTTACGGGACGGAGCAATACCCTACGAGCAGTACTTC. Its protein product is CASSLRDGAIPYEQYF.

This clone was detected only once. At one end, the junction sequence differs from germline, possibly due to a read error. This chain links TRBV7-7 with TRBJ2-5, with TRBD2 matching 10 bases. CDR1 is SSHAT and CDR2 is FNYEAQ in the germline V gene (reference sequence). The CDR3 runs to 15 residues. This CDR3 reads CASSTGLAVGETQYF. CDR3 bases: TGTGCTAGCAGCACCGGACTAGCGGTGGGAGAGACCCAGTACTTC.

The V call is TRBV6-1, the J call TRBJ2-7; 9 bases fit TRBD1. CDR3 length: 15 residues. V trimming: 5 bases; J trimming: 0 bases; junction bases outside the gene matches: 5. Germline assignment: CDR1 MNHNS and CDR2 SASEGT. The CDR3 protein is CASSMGQGISYEQYF. DNA of the CDR3: TGTGCCAGCAGTATGGGACAGGGAATCTCCTACGAGCAGTACTTC.

The V and J genes are TRBV19 and TRBJ2-6, with D perhaps TRBD1 (5 bases). Germline values: CDR1 LNHDA, CDR2 SQIVND (reference sequence). V gave up 9 bases and J gave up 0 bases, with 18 bases separating them. The CDR3 has 17 residues. Here the CDR3 DNA reads TGTGCCAGCTCCAGGGCGCGGTTGGCCTCTGGGGCCAACGTCCTGACTTTC. The encoded protein is CASSRARLASGANVLTF.

V and J are TRBV6-1 and TRBJ2-3, with 11 bases identical to TRBD1. Germline V gene lookup returns CDR1 MNHNS and CDR2 SASEGT. There are 14 residues in the CDR3. Germline trimming cut 6 bases from V and 5 bases from J; bases unmatched to any gene: 4. CDR3 nucleotide sequence: TGTGCCAGCAGCGGACAGGGGGCTGGAGATACGCAGTATTTT. Translating gives CASSGQGAGDTQYF.

CDR3 DNA: TGTGCCAGCAGCGTGCTCCAGGGGGCCGGGGAGCTGTTTTTT. It encodes CASSVLQGAGELFF. This chain links TRBV9 with TRBJ2-2; TRBD1 matches at 7 bases. From germline, CDR1 is SGDLS and CDR2 YYNGEE. The ends lost 2 bases at V and 6 bases at J; junction bases unmatched: 4. The CDR3 covers 14 residues.

The chain joins TRBV29-1 to TRBJ2-3; D uncertain. Between the trimmed V and J ends, which lost 5 bases and 4 bases, there was a span of 10 bases. The CDR3 extends over 12 amino acids. From germline, CDR1 is SQVTM and CDR2 ANQGSEA. The DNA for the CDR3 is TGCAGCGTTTCGGCGTCCGCAGATACGCAGTATTTT. It is translated as CSVSASADTQYF.

V usage is TRBV10-3 and J usage is TRBJ1-2, with a possible D match to TRBD1 (6 bases). Trimming stripped 0 bases from V and 7 bases from J, with 12 bases between. Germline V gene data show CDR1 as ENHRY and CDR2 as SYGVKD. This CDR3 spans 14 amino acids. The CDR3 DNA sequence: TGTGCCATCAGTGAGTCGGGACAAACAGGTGGCTACACCTTC. Protein product: CAISESGQTGGYTF.